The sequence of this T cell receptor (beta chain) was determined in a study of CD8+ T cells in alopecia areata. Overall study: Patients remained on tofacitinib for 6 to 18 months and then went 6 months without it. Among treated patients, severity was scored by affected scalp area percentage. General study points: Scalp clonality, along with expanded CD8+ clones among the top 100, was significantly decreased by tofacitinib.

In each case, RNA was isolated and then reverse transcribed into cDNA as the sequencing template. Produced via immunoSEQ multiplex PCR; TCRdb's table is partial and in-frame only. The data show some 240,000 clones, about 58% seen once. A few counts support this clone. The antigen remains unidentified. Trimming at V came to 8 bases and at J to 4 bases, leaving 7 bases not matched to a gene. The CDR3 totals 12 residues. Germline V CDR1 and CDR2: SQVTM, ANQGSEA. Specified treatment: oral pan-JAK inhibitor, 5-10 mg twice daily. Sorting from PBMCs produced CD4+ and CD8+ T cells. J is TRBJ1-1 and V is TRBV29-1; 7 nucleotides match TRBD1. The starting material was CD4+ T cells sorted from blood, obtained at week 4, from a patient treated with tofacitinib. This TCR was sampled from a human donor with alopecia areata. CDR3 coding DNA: TGCAGCTCAGGGGGTGGCCCCACTGAAGCTTTCTTT. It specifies CSSGGGPTEAFF.